These T cell receptor beta chains were read from a single sample in a study of blood T cell repertoires in COVID-19. The method was immunoSEQ multiplex PCR; TCRdb's version includes in-frame clones alone and lacks a portion of them. Among about 210,000 clones listed, 84% were seen once. Sequenced sample: peripheral blood. The receptor source for this set is a woman of 80 years or more with COVID-19, enrolled during active disease. The CDR3 runs from the conserved cysteine through the conserved F or W. A D gene is named only where the DNA matches it firmly. Size tells how often a clone was seen (once, few, many) or the class of an expanded clone, and some rows leave it out.

size	V	J	D	CDR3	DNA
NA	TRBV5-1	TRBJ1-2	TRBD1	CASSPGGTGGNYGYTF	TGCGCCAGCAGCCCGGGCGGGACAGGGGGTAACTATGGCTACACCTTC
once	TRBV18	TRBJ2-7	TRBD2	CASSPGLAGVNEQYF	TGTGCCAGCTCACCCGGACTAGCGGGCGTCAACGAGCAGTACTTC
NA	TRBV5-1	TRBJ2-5	TRBD1	CASSWDRETSRAQYF	TGCGCCAGCAGCTGGGACAGGGAAACGTCGAGGGCCCAGTACTTC
NA	TRBV5-1	TRBJ2-1	NA	CASSPEQTGNEQFF	TGCGCCAGCAGCCCCGAGCAAACGGGGAATGAGCAGTTCTTC
NA	TRBV27	TRBJ2-7	NA	CASGRQTYEQYF	TGTGCCAGCGGCCGACAGACCTACGAGCAGTACTTC
once	TRBV12-3/TRBV12-4	TRBJ1-2	NA	CASSLNRYYGYTF	TGTGCCAGCAGTTTAAACAGATACTATGGCTACACCTTC
NA	TRBV2	TRBJ1-3	TRBD1	CASSELGQAFSGNTIYF	TGTGCCAGCAGTGAGCTGGGACAGGCCTTCTCTGGAAACACCATATATTTT
once	TRBV6-5	TRBJ1-4	TRBD1	CASSSPPGQGSEKLFF	TGTGCCAGCAGTTCCCCTCCGGGACAGGGGTCTGAAAAACTGTTTTTT
NA	TRBV9	TRBJ2-3	TRBD2	CASSVAGGTVPDTQYF	TGTGCCAGCAGCGTAGCGGGGGGGACCGTACCCGATACGCAGTATTTT
NA	TRBV28	TRBJ2-1	TRBD2	CASIGGLADYNEQFF	TGTGCCAGCATTGGGGGACTAGCGGATTACAATGAGCAGTTCTTC
NA	TRBV18	TRBJ1-1	TRBD1	CASSPPGGVKNTEAFF	TGTGCCAGCTCACCACCAGGGGGCGTGAAGAACACTGAAGCTTTCTTT
NA	TRBV28	TRBJ2-3	NA	CASRKGGTDTQYF	TGTGCCAGCAGGAAAGGAGGCACAGATACGCAGTATTTT
NA	TRBV10-3	TRBJ1-3	NA	CAISEPSGNTIYF	TGTGCCATCAGTGAGCCGAGTGGAAACACCATATATTTT
large	TRBV20-1	TRBJ2-5	TRBD2	CSASLGTSGGKETQYF	TGCAGTGCTAGTCTCGGGACTAGCGGGGGCAAAGAGACCCAGTACTTC
NA	TRBV7-2	TRBJ2-3	TRBD2	CAQGRESGGTFTDTQYF	TGTGCCCAAGGGAGGGAATCGGGCGGGACCTTCACAGATACGCAGTATTTT
NA	TRBV13	TRBJ1-1	TRBD1	CASSVRQGAGTEAFF	TGTGCCAGCAGCGTCAGACAGGGGGCGGGCACTGAAGCTTTCTTT
NA	TRBV28	TRBJ1-3	NA	CASRNTGSGNTIYF	TGTGCCAGCAGAAATACAGGGTCGGGAAACACCATATATTTT
NA	TRBV21-1	TRBJ1-6	NA	CASSNLAAPAHNSPLHF	TGTGCCAGCAGCAACCTAGCCGCCCCGGCCCATAATTCACCCCTCCACTTT
NA	TRBV29-1	TRBJ1-1	TRBD1	CSGERGLAEAFF	TGCAGCGGGGAGAGGGGGCTCGCTGAAGCTTTCTTT
NA	TRBV9	TRBJ2-2	TRBD2	CASREGLARTGELFF	TGTGCCAGCAGGGAGGGACTAGCTCGCACCGGGGAGCTGTTTTTT